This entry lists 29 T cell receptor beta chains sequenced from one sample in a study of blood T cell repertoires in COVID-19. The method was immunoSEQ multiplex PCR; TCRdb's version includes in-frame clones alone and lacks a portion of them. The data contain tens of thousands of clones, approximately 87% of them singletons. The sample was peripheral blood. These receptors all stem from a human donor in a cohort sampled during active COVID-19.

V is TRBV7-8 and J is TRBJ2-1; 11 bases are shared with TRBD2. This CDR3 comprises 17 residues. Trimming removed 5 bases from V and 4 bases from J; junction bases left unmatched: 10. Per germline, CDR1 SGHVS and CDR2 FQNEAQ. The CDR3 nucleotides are TGTGCCAGCAGCCTGGGGGCTAGCGGGGGGTGGTACAATGAGCAGTTCTTC. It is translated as CASSLGASGGWYNEQFF.

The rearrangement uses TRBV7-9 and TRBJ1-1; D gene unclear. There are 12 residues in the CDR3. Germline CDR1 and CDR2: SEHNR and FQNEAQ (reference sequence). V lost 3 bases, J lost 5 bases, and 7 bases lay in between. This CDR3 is CASSFERTEAFF. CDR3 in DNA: TGTGCCAGCAGCTTTGAGAGAACTGAAGCTTTCTTT.

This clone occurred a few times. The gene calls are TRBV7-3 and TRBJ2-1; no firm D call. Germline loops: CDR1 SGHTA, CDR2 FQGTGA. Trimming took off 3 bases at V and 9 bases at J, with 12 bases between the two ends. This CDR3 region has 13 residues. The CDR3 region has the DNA TGTGCCAGCAGCTTTGATGCGTCGGTTGAGCAGTTCTTC. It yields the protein CASSFDASVEQFF.

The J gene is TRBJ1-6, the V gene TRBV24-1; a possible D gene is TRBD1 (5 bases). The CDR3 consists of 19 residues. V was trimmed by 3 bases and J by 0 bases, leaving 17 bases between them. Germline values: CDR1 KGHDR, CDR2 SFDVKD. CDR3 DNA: TGTGCCACCAGTGATCGGCATCAAACAGGAATCTCCTATAATTCACCCCTCCACTTT. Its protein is CATSDRHQTGISYNSPLHF.

CDR3 in DNA: TGCGCCAGCAGCCGCAGCGAGACAGGGAATTCACCCCTCCACTTT. Its translation is CASSRSETGNSPLHF. The V call is TRBV4-3, the J call TRBJ1-6, with TRBD1 matching 7 bases. Germline trimming cut 4 bases from V and 7 bases from J; bases unmatched to any gene: 7. The CDR3 loop spans 15 amino acids. Germline CDR1 is LGHNA and CDR2 is YSLEER.

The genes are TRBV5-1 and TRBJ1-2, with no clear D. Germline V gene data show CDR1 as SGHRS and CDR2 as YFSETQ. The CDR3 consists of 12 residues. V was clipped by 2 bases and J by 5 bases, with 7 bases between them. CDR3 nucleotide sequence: TGCGCCAGCAGCTTAGGAGAGTATGGCTACACCTTC. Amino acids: CASSLGEYGYTF.

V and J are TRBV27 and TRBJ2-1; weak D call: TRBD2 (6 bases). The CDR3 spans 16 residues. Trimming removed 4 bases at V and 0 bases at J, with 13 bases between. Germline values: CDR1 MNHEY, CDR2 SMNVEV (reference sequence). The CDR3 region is CASSSIAASSYNEQFF. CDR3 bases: TGTGCCAGCAGTTCTATAGCGGCCAGCTCCTACAATGAGCAGTTCTTC.

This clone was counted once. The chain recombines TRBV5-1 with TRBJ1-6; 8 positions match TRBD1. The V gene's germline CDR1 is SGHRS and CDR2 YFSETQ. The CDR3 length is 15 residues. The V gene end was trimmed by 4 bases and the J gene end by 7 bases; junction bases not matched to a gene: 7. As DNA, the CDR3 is TGCGCCAGCAGCCGGACAGGGCAGTGGAATTCACCCCTCCACTTT. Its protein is CASSRTGQWNSPLHF.

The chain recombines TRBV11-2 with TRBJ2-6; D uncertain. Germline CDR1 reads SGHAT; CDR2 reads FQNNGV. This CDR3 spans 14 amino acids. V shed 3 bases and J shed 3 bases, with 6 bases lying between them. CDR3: CASSFGNGANVLTF. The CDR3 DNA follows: TGTGCCAGCAGCTTTGGCAATGGGGCCAACGTCCTGACTTTC.

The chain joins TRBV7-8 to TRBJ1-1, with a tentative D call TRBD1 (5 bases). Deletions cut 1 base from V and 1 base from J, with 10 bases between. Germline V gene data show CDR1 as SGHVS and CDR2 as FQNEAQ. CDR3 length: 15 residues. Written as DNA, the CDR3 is TGTGCCAGCAGCTTAGTCCCCAGGGCGAACACTGAAGCTTTCTTT. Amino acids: CASSLVPRANTEAFF.

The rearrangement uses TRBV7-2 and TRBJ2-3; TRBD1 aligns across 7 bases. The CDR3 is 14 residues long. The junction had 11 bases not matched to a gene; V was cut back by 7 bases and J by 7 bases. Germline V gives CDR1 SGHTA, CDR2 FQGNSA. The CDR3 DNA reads TGTGCCAGCACCCCGCCGGACAGGAGAAATACGCAGTATTTT. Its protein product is CASTPPDRRNTQYF.

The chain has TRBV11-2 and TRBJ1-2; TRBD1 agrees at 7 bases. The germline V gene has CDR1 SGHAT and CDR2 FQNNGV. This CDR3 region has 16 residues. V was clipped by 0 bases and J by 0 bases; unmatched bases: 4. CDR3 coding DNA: TGTGCCAGCAGCTTAGATGTAACAGGGGCTAACTATGGCTACACCTTC. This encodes CASSLDVTGANYGYTF.

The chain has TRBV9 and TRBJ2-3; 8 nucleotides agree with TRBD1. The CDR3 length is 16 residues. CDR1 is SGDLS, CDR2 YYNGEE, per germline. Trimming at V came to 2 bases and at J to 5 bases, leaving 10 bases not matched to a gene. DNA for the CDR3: TGTGCCAGCAGCGTTGATAGCAGGGGGCATAGAGATACGCAGTATTTT. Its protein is CASSVDSRGHRDTQYF.

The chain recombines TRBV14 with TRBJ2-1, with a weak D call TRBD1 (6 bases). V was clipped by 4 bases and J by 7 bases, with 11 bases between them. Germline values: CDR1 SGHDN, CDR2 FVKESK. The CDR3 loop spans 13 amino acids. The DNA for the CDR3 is TGTGCCAGCAGCCTCGTTCAGGGGAATGAGCAGTTCTTC. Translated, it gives CASSLVQGNEQFF.

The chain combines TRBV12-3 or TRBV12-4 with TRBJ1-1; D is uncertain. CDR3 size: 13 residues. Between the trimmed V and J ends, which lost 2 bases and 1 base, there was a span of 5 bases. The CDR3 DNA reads TGTGCCAGCAGTTTAACAGCGAACACTGAAGCTTTCTTT. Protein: CASSLTANTEAFF.

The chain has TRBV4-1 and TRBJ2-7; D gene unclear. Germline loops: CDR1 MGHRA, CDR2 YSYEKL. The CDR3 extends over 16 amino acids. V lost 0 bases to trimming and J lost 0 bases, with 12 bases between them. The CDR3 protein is CASSQEAHDSSYEQYF. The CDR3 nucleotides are TGCGCCAGCAGCCAAGAGGCCCACGATTCCTCCTACGAGCAGTACTTC.

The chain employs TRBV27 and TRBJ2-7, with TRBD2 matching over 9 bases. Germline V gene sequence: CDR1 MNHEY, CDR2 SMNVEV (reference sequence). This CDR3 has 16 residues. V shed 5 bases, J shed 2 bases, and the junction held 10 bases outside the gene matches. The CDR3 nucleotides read TGTGCCAGCAGTCCCCCGACTAGCGGCCGAACCTACGAGCAGTACTTC. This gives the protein CASSPPTSGRTYEQYF.

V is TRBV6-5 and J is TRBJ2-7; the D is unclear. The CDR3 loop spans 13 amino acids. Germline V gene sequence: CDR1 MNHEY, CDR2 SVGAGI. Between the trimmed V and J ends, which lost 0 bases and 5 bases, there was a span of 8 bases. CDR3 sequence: CASSYSTAHEQYF. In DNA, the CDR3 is TGTGCCAGCAGTTACTCGACTGCCCACGAGCAGTACTTC.

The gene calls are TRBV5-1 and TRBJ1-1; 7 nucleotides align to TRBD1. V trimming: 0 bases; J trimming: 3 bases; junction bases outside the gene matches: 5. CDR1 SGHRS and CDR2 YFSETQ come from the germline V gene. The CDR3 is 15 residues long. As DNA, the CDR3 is TGCGCCAGCAGCTTGGGACAGGGTTTGGACACTGAAGCTTTCTTT. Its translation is CASSLGQGLDTEAFF.

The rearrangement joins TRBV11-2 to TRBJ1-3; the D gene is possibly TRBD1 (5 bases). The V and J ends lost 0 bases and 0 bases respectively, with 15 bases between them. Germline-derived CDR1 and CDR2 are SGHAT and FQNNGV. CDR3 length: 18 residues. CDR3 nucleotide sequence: TGTGCCAGCAGCTTAGAGCGGGGACGGTTGTACTCTGGAAACACCATATATTTT. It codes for CASSLERGRLYSGNTIYF.

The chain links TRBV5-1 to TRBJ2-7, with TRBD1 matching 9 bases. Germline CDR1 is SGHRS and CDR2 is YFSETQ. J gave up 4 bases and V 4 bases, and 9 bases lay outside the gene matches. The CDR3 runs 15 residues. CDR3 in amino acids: CASSPSGTGTYEQYF. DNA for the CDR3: TGCGCCAGCAGCCCATCCGGGACAGGGACATACGAGCAGTACTTC.

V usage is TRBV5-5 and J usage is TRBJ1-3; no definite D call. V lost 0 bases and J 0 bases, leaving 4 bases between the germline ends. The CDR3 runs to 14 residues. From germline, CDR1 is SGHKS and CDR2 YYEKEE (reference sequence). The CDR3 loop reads CASSLASSGNTIYF. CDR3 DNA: TGTGCCAGCAGCTTGGCCTCCTCTGGAAACACCATATATTTT.

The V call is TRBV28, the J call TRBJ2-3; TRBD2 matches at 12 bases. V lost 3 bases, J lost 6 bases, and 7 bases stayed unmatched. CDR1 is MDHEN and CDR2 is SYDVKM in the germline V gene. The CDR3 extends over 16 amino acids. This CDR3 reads CASSFSSGRAPDTQYF. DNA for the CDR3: TGTGCCAGCAGTTTCTCTAGCGGGAGGGCCCCGGATACGCAGTATTTT.

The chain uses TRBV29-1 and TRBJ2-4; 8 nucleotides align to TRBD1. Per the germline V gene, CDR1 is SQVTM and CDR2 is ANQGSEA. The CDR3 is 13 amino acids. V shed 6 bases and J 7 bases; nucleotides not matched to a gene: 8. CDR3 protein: CSVAGDRKNIQYF. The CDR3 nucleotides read TGCAGCGTCGCCGGGGACAGGAAGAACATTCAGTACTTC.

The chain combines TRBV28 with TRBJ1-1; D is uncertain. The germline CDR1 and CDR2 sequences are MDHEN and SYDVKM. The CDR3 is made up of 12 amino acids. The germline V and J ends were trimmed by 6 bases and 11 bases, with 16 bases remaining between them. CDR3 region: CASRPHEFKAFF. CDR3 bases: TGTGCCAGCAGGCCTCATGAGTTCAAGGCTTTCTTT.

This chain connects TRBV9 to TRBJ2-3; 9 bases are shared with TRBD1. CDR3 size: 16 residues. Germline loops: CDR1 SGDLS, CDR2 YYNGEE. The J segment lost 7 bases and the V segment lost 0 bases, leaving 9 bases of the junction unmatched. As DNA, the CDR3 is TGTGCCAGCAGCGTAGCGGAAACAGGGGGCGTATATACGCAGTATTTT. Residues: CASSVAETGGVYTQYF.

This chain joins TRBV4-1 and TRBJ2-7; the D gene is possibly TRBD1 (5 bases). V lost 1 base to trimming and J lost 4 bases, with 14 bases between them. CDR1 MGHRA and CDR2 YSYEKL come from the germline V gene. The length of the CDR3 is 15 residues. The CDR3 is CASSQGGGREYEQYF. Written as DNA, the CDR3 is TGCGCCAGCAGCCAAGGCGGTGGCAGGGAATACGAGCAGTACTTC.

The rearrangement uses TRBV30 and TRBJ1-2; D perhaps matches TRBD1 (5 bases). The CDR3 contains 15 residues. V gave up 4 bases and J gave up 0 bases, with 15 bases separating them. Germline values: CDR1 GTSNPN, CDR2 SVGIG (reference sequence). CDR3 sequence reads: CAWNIGVFPNYGYTF. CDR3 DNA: TGTGCCTGGAATATAGGGGTCTTTCCTAACTATGGCTACACCTTC.

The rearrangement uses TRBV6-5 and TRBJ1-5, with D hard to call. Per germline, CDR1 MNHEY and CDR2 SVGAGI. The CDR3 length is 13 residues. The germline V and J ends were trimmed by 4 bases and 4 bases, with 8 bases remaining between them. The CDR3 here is CASSLTANQPQHF. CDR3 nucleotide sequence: TGTGCCAGCAGTTTAACTGCAAATCAGCCCCAGCATTTT.